This T cell receptor beta chain was found in a study of T cell clones after liver transplantation. Assay used: immunoSEQ multiplex PCR; TCRdb lists only in-frame clones, some missing. There are about 25,000 clones in the sample; around three quarters occur only once, and approximately 3% lies in the top ten. The V gene's germline CDR1 is LNHNV and CDR2 YYDKDF (reference sequence). V lost 3 bases, J lost 9 bases, and 12 bases lay in between. The CDR3 is 14 residues long. Sequenced here: CD4+ T cells from blood, sampled before liver transplant. This receptor was taken from a human donor who received a liver transplant. The chain employs TRBV15 and TRBJ1-6, with D unclear. In nucleotides, the CDR3 is TGTGCCACCAGCAGTCCGGGATTTGGTTCACCCCTCCACTTT. This gives the protein CATSSPGFGSPLHF.